This T cell receptor (beta chain) came from a study of blood T cell repertoires in COVID-19. Study context: The United States, Italy and Spain provided the acute and convalescent COVID-19 samples. From T cells, B-cell-depleted T cells, or PBMCs came the material, which was cDNA or gDNA.

V dropped 5 bases and J dropped 7 bases, with 11 bases sitting between them. The germline V gene has CDR1 LGHDT and CDR2 YNNKEL (reference sequence). The CDR3 contains 12 residues. Original methodology: Reference gene primer amplification gave estimated nucleated cell counts. Data came from immunoSEQ multiplex PCR; TCRdb stores just in-frame clones and leaves some out. Clonal size and the V and J genes are those of that table, whereas D and trimming came from the DNA. Here the sample spans hundreds of thousands of clones, around 86% being singletons. The material sequenced was peripheral blood. The clonotype originates from a woman in her thirties who had recovered from COVID-19. The J gene is TRBJ2-5, the V gene TRBV3-1 (or the pseudogene TRBV3-2); tentatively, D is TRBD1 (6 bases). CDR3 DNA sequence: TGTGCCAGCAGCGGCCCGACAGGGACCCAGTACTTC. Translation: CASSGPTGTQYF.